Below are 3 T cell receptor beta chains sequenced from a single sample in a study of T cells expressing NK-cell markers. TCRdb reprocessed the 5' RACE reads, with one entry per CDR3 protein and no DNA. The listing records about 390,000 distinct CDR3 sequences. The sequenced material came from blood T cells: a sorted CD56 or NKG2C T cell subset, CD4+ or CD8+ T cells, or bulk PBMC T cells (not recorded which). These receptors all come from a woman between 50 and 59 years old in good health.

This chain links TRBV5-6 with TRBJ1-1; TCRdb designates TRBD1, a call that cannot be tested without DNA. This CDR3 is 17 amino acids long. Germline CDR1 and CDR2: SGHDT and YYEEEE. Here the CDR3 reads CASSLSFGSPPNTEAFF.

Here the CDR3 reads CASSPRRGELFF. V and J are TRBV12-3 or TRBV12-4 and TRBJ2-2. This CDR3 comprises 12 residues.

J is TRBJ2-3 and V is TRBV5-4; the D gene TCRdb calls, TRBD2, cannot be checked with no DNA. In germline, CDR1 is SGHNT, CDR2 YYREEE (reference sequence). The CDR3 covers 15 residues. CDR3 protein: CASSLGLGPPDTQYF. Based on the CDR3 plus reference TRBV5-4 and TRBJ2-3, the full variable domain is ETGVTQSPTHLIKTRGQQVTLRCSSQSGHNTVSWYQQALGQGPQFIFQYYREEENGRGNFPPRFSGLQFPNYSSELNVNALELDDSALYLCASSLGLGPPDTQYFGPGTRLTVL.